Described below is a single TCR beta chain sequence and its context. Antigen unknown. TCRdb's copy holds only in-frame clones and misses some; the assay was immunoSEQ multiplex PCR. The sample has 100,000 to 150,000 clones, 90% to 95% seen once; the top ten hold around 1.3%. This sample stems from a study of cytomegalovirus exposure and HLA in healthy donors. The V segment lost 7 bases and the J segment 5 bases; nucleotides outside the gene matches: 5. Germline loops: CDR1 MDHEN, CDR2 SYDVKM. The CDR3 totals 13 residues. Study-wide results and limits: The CMV antigen specificity of a few CMV-associated chains was confirmed through in vitro analysis.

The sequenced sample was PBMCs. The chain uses TRBV28 and TRBJ2-5, with 9 bases lining up with TRBD1. This receptor was obtained from a woman younger than 35 in good health and CMV-seronegative. CDR3 nucleotide sequence: TGTGCCAGCATAGACAGGGGGACGGAGACCCAGTACTTC. Translation: CASIDRGTETQYF.